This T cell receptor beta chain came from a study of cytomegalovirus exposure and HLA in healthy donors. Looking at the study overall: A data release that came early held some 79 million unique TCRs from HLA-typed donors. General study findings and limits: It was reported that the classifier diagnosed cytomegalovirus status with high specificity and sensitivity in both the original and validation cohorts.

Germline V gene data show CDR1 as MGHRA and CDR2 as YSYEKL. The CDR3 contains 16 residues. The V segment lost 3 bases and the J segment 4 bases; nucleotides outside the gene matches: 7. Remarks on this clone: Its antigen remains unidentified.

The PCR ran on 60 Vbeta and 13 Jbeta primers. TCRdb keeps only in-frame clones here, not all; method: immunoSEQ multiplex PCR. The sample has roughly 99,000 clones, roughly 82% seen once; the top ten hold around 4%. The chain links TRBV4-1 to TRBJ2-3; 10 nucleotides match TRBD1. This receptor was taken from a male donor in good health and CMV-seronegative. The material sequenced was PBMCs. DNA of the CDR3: TGCGCCAGCAGCCAGCCCCGACAGGGGGCTTCAGATACGCAGTATTTT. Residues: CASSQPRQGASDTQYF.